This entry is about one TCR beta chain. The sample belongs to a study of blood T cell repertoires in COVID-19. Overall study context: The samples span acute and convalescent COVID-19 from the United States, Italy and Spain. PBMCs, B-cell-depleted T cells, or T cells were the source of the cDNA or gDNA that made up the material.

Per the original methods: Cell counts per sample came from amplifying reference gene primers. Method: immunoSEQ multiplex PCR; TCRdb's copy keeps in-frame clones and lacks some. V and J calls and clone size are copied from that table; D and trimming were computed from the DNA. The sample has roughly 180,000 clones; approximately 85% are singletons. Deletions cut 0 bases from V and 4 bases from J, with 6 bases between. The CDR3 covers 13 residues. Germline CDR1 reads ENHRY; CDR2 reads SYGVKD. The Seattle site enrolled patients during active infection and followed them longitudinally. The clonotype was recovered from a man older than 75 with COVID-19, enrolled during active disease. This chain uses TRBV10-3 with TRBJ1-2; no reliable D call. Sequenced material: peripheral blood. For the CDR3, the DNA is TGTGCCATCAGTGAGTCTCGGTTCTATGGCTACACCTTC. This sequence encodes CAISESRFYGYTF.